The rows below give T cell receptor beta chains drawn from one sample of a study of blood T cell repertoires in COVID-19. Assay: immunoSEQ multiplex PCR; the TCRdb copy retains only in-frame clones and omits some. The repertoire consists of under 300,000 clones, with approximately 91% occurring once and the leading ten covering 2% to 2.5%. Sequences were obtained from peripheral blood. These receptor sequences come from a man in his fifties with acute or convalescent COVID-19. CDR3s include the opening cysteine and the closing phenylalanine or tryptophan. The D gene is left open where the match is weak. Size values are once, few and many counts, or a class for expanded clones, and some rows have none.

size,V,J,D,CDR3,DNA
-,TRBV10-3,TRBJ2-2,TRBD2,CATRYGGEELFF,TGTGCCACCAGATATGGGGGGGAGGAGCTGTTTTTT
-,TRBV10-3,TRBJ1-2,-,CAISEGHLDYGYTF,TGTGCCATCAGTGAGGGACACCTAGACTATGGCTACACCTTC
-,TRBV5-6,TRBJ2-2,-,CASSFDGLTNTGELFF,TGTGCCAGCAGCTTCGATGGACTGACGAACACCGGGGAGCTGTTTTTT
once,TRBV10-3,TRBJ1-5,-,CAISDTGLNQPQHF,TGTGCCATCAGTGACACCGGACTGAATCAGCCCCAGCATTTT
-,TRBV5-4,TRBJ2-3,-,CASSLGGSLPSTDTQYF,TGTGCCAGCAGCTTGGGAGGGAGTTTACCCAGCACAGATACGCAGTATTTT
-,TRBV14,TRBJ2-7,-,CASSAGLTYEQYF,TGTGCCAGCAGCGCAGGGCTAACCTACGAGCAGTACTTC
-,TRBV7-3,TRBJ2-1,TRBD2,CASSSTSGGFNEQFF,TGTGCCAGCAGCTCCACTAGCGGGGGGTTCAATGAGCAGTTCTTC
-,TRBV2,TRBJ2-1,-,CASRADSNEQFF,TGTGCCAGCAGGGCCGACAGTAATGAGCAGTTCTTC
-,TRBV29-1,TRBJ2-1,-,CSVEGSSYNEQFF,TGCAGCGTTGAAGGTAGCTCCTACAATGAGCAGTTCTTC
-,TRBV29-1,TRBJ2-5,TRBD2,CSANSGAYQETQYF,TGCAGCGCTAATAGCGGGGCGTACCAAGAGACCCAGTACTTC
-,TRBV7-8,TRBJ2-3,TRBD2,CASSPRTAGGTDTQYF,TGTGCCAGCAGCCCCCGAACAGCGGGGGGCACAGATACGCAGTATTTT
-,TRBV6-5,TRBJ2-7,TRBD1,CASSNRDRGSYEQYF,TGTGCCAGCAGCAACCGGGACAGGGGATCCTACGAGCAGTACTTC
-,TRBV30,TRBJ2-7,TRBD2,CAWSRGGTSYEQYF,TGTGCCTGGAGCCGGGGTGGGACTAGCTACGAGCAGTACTTC
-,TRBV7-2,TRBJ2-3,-,CASSFGARGTDTQYF,TGTGCCAGCAGCTTTGGGGCCAGGGGCACAGATACGCAGTATTTT
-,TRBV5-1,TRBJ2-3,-,CASSSGTVTDTQYF,TGCGCCAGCAGCTCTGGGACTGTTACAGATACGCAGTATTTT
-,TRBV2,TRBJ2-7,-,CASRRYEQYF,TGTGCCAGCAGGAGGTACGAGCAGTACTTC
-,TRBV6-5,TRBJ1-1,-,CASSYSGREAFF,TGTGCCAGCAGTTACTCGGGACGGGAGGCTTTCTTT